The source of this T cell receptor beta chain is a study of T cells in Graves' hyperthyroidism and ophthalmopathy (dated 2019 in TCRdb). Describing the broader study: Peripheral blood was collected at initial diagnosis, before any treatment. TCR Vbeta CDR3 sequencing of approximately 140 peripheral blood samples (43 ophthalmopathy, 75 hyperthyroidism and roughly 17 progressor patients) is reported in the paper. In addition, the study compared T-cell repertoires in thyroid tissue and in blood from roughly six Graves' hyperthyroidism patients. The 85 to 100 discovery patients were divided at random into training and test sets in a 7:3 ratio. Prospective prediction of ophthalmopathy was tested in an independent validation cohort of 18 to 20 hyperthyroidism patients and 17 patients who later progressed to ophthalmopathy. A discovery cohort of approximately 97 patients, 43 with Graves' ophthalmopathy and over 55 with stable Graves' hyperthyroidism, was used to find distinguishing TCR V-J signatures. Once sampling was done, hyperthyroidism patients were given methimazole at a starting dose of 30 mg daily, whereas ophthalmopathy patients were given high-dose intravenous methylprednisolone. Beyond this particular receptor, the publication reports: In cross-validation, a model built on a 13 V-J signature told ophthalmopathy apart from stable hyperthyroidism with under 90% sensitivity and approximately 84% specificity, and in testing the same model reached 80%/75%. Blood samples also contained most of the expanded thyroid clonotypes (frequency above 0.001), which suggests that blood repertoires may reflect thyroid immune responses. Sample size was not statistically predetermined, and blinding of investigators to group allocation was not performed. During validation, the model predicted progression to ophthalmopathy a median of approximately 6 months ahead of onset, with around 71% sensitivity and about 72% specificity.

This clonotype came up many times. Its antigen specificity is not known. Base qualities are not provided; no much larger clone lies one nucleotide away. TCR beta CDR3 regions were amplified from RNA transcripts. The first round of RT-PCR for the TCR CDR3 was performed with the HTBI primer set and the Qiagen OneStep RT-PCR kit. A second multiplex PCR round built the libraries, followed by size selection and purification. Paired-end sequencing of the libraries was performed with 100 bp reads on an Illumina HiSeq2000. From the authors' description of their analysis: SOAPnuke was used to process the raw data, throwing out any read that contained adapters or uncalled bases, had a mean Phred below 15, or lacked an exact constant-primer or identifier match. High-quality paired reads were merged with COPE v1.2.5, and unique nucleotide sequences were defined as clonotypes. MiTCR v1.1 was used to align the clonotypes against IMGT TRBV, TRBD and TRBJ reference segments. The analysis was restricted to V-J combinations with a frequency above 0.0001, which together covered roughly 99% of the repertoires. The TCS score was defined as F50 (clonal expansion) divided by E x V (chaos), with BLOSUM62-based TCRdist calculated between CDR3 peptides within each V-J. Welch's t-statistics and random forest reduced several hundred V-J features to roughly 13, which were used in a naive Bayes classifier (R e1071). TCRdb itself trimmed the public reads at Q25 with fastp, ran MiXCR and retained productive beta chains. Identical CDR3 proteins give one entry, which carries the most common genes and DNA. The V and J calls, along with clone size, are taken from TCRdb and not from the paper's own processing. Here the sample has around 620,000 distinct CDR3 sequences; 14% occur a single time. The ten most abundant clones make up 6.5% to 9% of the sample.

In the ophthalmopathy patients, disease was moderately to severely active, with a Clinical Activity Score of 3 or more, a NOSPECS grade of 4 or more, and a duration of less than 3 months. The study excluded patients with uncontrolled infections, other autoimmune diseases, pregnancy or lactation. Clinical symptoms, serum thyroxine and TRAb, thyroid ultrasound, and orbital computed tomography formed the basis for the diagnoses. PBMCs were isolated from more than 9 ml of fresh peripheral blood by Ficoll-Paque density gradient centrifugation. Trizol reagent was used to extract total RNA, and RNA quality was then checked on an Agilent 2100 Bioanalyzer. Relative to germline, V is 3 bases shorter and J is 6 bases shorter, with 17 bases between their ends. The CDR3 numbers 15 residues from cysteine through phenylalanine. Here the CDR3 DNA is all that survives: 45 bases in frame from base 1.

Rearrangement joined TRBV12-3 or TRBV12-4 to TRBJ1-1; matching of 5 bases hints at TRBD1 as the D gene. This sequence originates from a woman aged 18 to 35 with Graves' ophthalmopathy. The sample was blood. CDR3 sequence: CASSLGGSSAAEAFF. The DNA sequence is TGTGCCAGCAGTTTGGGGGGGAGCTCAGCCGCTGAAGCTTTCTTT.